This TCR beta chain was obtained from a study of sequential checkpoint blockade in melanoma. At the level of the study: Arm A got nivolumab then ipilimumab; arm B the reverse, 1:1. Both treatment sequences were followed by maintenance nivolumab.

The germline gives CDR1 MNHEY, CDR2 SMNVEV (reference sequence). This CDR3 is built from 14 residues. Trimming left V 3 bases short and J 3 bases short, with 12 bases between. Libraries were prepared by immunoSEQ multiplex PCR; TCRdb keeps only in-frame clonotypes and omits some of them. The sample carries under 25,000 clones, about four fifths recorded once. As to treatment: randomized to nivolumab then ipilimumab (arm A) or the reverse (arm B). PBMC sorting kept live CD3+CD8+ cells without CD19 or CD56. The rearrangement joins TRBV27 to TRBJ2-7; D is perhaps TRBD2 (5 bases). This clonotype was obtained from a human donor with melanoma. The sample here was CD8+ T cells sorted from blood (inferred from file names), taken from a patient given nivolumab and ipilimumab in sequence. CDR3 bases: TGTGCCAGCAGTTTTAGCGCCAAAGACTACGAGCAGTACTTC. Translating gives CASSFSAKDYEQYF.